This TCR beta chain was sequenced in a study of cytomegalovirus exposure and HLA in healthy donors. The CDR3 has 13 residues. Looked up from germline, CDR1 is MNHEY and CDR2 is SVGAGI. The trim removed 5 bases at V and 3 bases at J, leaving 3 bases unmatched. Primers for the PCR totalled 60 Vbeta and 13 Jbeta. Sequenced by immunoSEQ multiplex PCR; TCRdb stores in-frame clones only, minus some. The sample has 95,000 to 100,000 clones, about 80% seen once. J is TRBJ1-2 and V is TRBV6-5; the match to TRBD1 covers 7 bases. This clonotype originated in a man aged 35-49 years in good health and CMV-seronegative. The sample was PBMCs. The CDR3 reads CASSETGYYGYTF. CDR3 nucleotide sequence: TGTGCCAGCAGTGAGACAGGGTACTATGGCTACACCTTC.